This T cell receptor beta chain was identified in a study of early T cells in non-severe SARS-CoV-2 infection. Study-level background: From unsorted whole blood, bulk RNA was sequenced, and the chains remained unpaired.

The CDR3 is 15 amino acids. The trim removed 6 bases at V and 0 bases at J, leaving 4 bases unmatched. TCRdb re-called the 5' RACE reads through MiXCR, storing one row per CDR3 protein. The sample includes 35,000 to 40,000 distinct CDR3 sequences, roughly 5% seen only once; the top ten take less than 35%. V gene TRBV12-3 or TRBV12-4 combines with J gene TRBJ2-1, with 8 nucleotides matching TRBD2. Input material: whole blood. The TCR sequence derives from an adult who was a healthcare worker with PCR-confirmed SARS-CoV-2 infection or an uninfected control (not recorded which). This CDR3 reads CASSRSGSSYNEQFF. The CDR3 DNA sequence: TGTGCCAGCAGCCGAAGCGGGAGCTCCTACAATGAGCAGTTCTTC.